This TCR beta chain was sequenced for a study of regulatory T cells in long-lasting Graves disease (dated by TCRdb to about 2021). Background for the entire study: In the newly diagnosed Graves' disease group, patients had been taking antithyroid drugs for less than 3 months. This study used TCR sequencing and RNA sequencing of peripheral blood to compare persistent Graves' disease patients against newly diagnosed Graves' disease patients. The study took place in China and was registered as a clinical trial. TCR sequencing covered some 13 persistent and around 20 newly diagnosed Graves' disease patients, 33 samples in total.

Reading the germline V gene gives CDR1 SGHDN and CDR2 FVKESK. V is clipped by 0 bases and J by 5 bases, and the sequence between their germline boundaries is 10 bases long. Including cysteine and phenylalanine, the CDR3 has 15 amino acids. Just CDR3 DNA is preserved here, 45 bases in frame from base 1. Broad study findings and their caveats: Sequencing and analysis were limited to the TCR beta chain. A larger number of public clonotypes was shared among persistent patients (fewer than 3,000) than among newly diagnosed patients (approximately 1,000). Preferential use of TRBV28, TRBJ1-2 and TRBJ2-5 was observed in persistent disease, whereas TRBV20-1 and TRBJ2-1 were favored in newly diagnosed disease. Because the primary lesion, thyroid tissue, could not be accessed, the study looked at peripheral blood alone. The authors noted that the small sample size was a limitation that may lower accuracy. Persistent Graves' disease patients showed lower TCR Shannon entropy and fewer highly expanded clones than newly diagnosed patients, suggesting clonal expansion.

This clonotype was recorded a few times. Its antigen is still unknown. Base-call qualities are not available, and no considerably larger clone is one nucleotide away. The library was obtained by multiplex PCR. Sequenced on an Illumina HiSeq 4000. CDR3 regions were amplified by Arm-PCR with iRepertoire HTBI primers to construct TCR beta libraries. Before sequencing, the PCR products underwent gel purification. The authors' analysis ran thus. Gene usage analysis of CDR3 amino acid clonotypes used the 62 TRBV and some 15 TRBJ segments found across samples. COPE and FqMerger were used to merge the filtered high-quality paired reads into contigs. Contigs were aligned with BLAST to IMGT TRBV, TRBD and TRBJ reference genes, and CDR3 was defined per IMGT. Highly expanded clones were defined as clonotypes with a frequency above 0.1%. Repertoire diversity was measured by Shannon entropy, and V-J evenness by the Gini coefficient. A clonotype was considered public if more than one individual shared it. Using fastp trimming at Q25 and MiXCR clonotype assembly, TCRdb reanalyzed the public sequencing data and kept in-frame beta chains. Every CDR3 protein is listed once, alongside the most common genes and DNA of its rows. The V and J calls shown here were made by TCRdb, not taken from the authors' results. The sample yields a few hundred thousand distinct CDR3 sequences; approximately 15% were counted once. The ten largest clones add up to 10% of the sample.

The time point tag for this specimen amounts to: newly diagnosed GD, antithyroid drugs for less than 3 months. RNA was extracted from PBMCs in TRIzol for both TCR sequencing and RNA sequencing. The diagnosis of Graves' disease was made according to American Thyroid Association guidelines. Patients were recruited from an endocrinology department in Xi'an, China. Each patient gave approximately 10 milliliters of peripheral blood, collected in an EDTA anticoagulant tube. Ficoll Paque Plus density gradient separation was used to isolate PBMCs, and no additional T cell sorting was done. An Agilent 2100 Bioanalyzer and agarose gel were used to check RNA quality, while a NanoDrop 2000 measured RNA concentration. The same data also contributed to another study, on T cells in Graves' hyperthyroidism and ophthalmopathy. The second study's authors report: Stable Graves' hyperthyroidism was defined as the absence of progression to ophthalmopathy over 18 months of follow-up. The hyperthyroidism patients were between 18 and 65 years old and newly diagnosed, with a disease duration of less than 2 months. The study excluded patients with uncontrolled infections, other autoimmune diseases, pregnancy or lactation. Clinical symptoms, serum thyroxine and TRAb, thyroid ultrasound, and orbital computed tomography formed the basis for the diagnoses. The first round of RT-PCR for the TCR CDR3 was performed with the HTBI primer set and the Qiagen OneStep RT-PCR kit. Most expanded thyroid clonotypes (frequency above 0.001) were also detected in blood, a finding suggesting that blood repertoires may reflect thyroid immune responses. A 13 V-J signature model separated ophthalmopathy from stable hyperthyroidism, with 87.88% sensitivity and roughly 84% specificity in cross-validation and 80%/75% in testing. In validation, progression to ophthalmopathy was predicted by the model with around 71% sensitivity and approximately 78% specificity, a median of around 5.9 months before onset. To identify distinguishing TCR V-J signatures, a discovery cohort of 95 to 100 patients was used, comprising 43 with Graves' ophthalmopathy and roughly 60 with stable Graves' hyperthyroidism. An independent validation cohort of some 18 hyperthyroidism patients and 17 patients who later progressed to ophthalmopathy tested prospective prediction of ophthalmopathy. The 90 or so discovery patients were randomly split 7:3 into training and test sets. In roughly six Graves' hyperthyroidism patients, the study also compared T-cell repertoires from thyroid tissue with T-cell repertoires from blood. After sampling, hyperthyroidism patients received methimazole starting at 30 mg daily, and ophthalmopathy patients received high-dose intravenous methylprednisolone. The libraries were constructed in a second round of multiplex PCR and then size-selected and purified. The libraries were sequenced on an Illumina HiSeq2000 using paired-end 100 bp reads. SOAPnuke was used to process the raw data, removing reads that contained adapters or uncalled bases, had a mean Phred below 15, or lacked an exact match to the constant primer or identifier. High-quality paired reads were merged using COPE v1.2.5, and each unique nucleotide sequence was defined as a clonotype. MiTCR v1.1 was used to align the clonotypes against IMGT TRBV, TRBD and TRBJ reference segments. Only V-J combinations with frequency above 0.0001, covering about 99% of repertoires, were analysed. The TCS score was defined as F50 (clonal expansion) divided by E x V (chaos), with BLOSUM62-based TCRdist calculated between CDR3 peptides within each V-J. Welch's t-statistics and random forest reduced 500 to 550 V-J features to around 14, which were used in a naive Bayes classifier (R e1071). Sample size was not statistically predetermined, and blinding of investigators to group allocation was not performed. The paper reports TCR Vbeta CDR3 sequencing of some 140 peripheral blood samples: some 44 ophthalmopathy, under 80 hyperthyroidism and some 17 progressor patients.

The sample here was peripheral blood mononuclear cells (PBMCs), taken at new diagnosis, from a patient treated with antithyroid drugs. This sequence originates from a man aged 25-40 years with Graves disease. Donor details come from another sample of the same person, matched by shared clones. The rearrangement combines TRBV14 with TRBJ2-2; the D gene may be TRBD1 or TRBD2, since each aligns over 6 bases. The CDR3 reads CASSQDGGTTGELFF. The nucleotide sequence is TGTGCCAGCAGCCAAGATGGGGGGACAACCGGGGAGCTGTTTTTT.